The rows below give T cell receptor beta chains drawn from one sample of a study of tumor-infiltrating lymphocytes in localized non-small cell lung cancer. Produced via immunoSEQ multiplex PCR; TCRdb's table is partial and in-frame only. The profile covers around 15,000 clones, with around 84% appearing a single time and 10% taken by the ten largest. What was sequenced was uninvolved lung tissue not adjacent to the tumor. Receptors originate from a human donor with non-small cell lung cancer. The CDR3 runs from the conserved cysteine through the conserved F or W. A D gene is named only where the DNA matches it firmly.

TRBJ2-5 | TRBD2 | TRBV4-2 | CASSTLAGVPGGETQYF
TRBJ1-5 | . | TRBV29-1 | CSAGFGGRGQPQHF
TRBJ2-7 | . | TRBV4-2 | CASSTGYVDEQYF
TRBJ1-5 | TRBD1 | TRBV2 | CASSATGEQPQHF
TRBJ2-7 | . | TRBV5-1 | CASSQGERLRGEQYF
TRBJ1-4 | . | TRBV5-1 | CASSLAAGSNEKLFF
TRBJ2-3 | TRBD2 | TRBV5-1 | CASSPGSSGGSDTQYF
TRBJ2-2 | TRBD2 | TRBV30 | CAWKGGRGAGELFF
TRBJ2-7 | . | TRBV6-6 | CASSLQAGISYEQYF
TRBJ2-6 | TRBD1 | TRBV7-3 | CASSLTGTGYLSGANVLTF
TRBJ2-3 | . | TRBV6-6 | CASSDNSDTQYF
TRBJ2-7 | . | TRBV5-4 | CASSLEISADEQYF
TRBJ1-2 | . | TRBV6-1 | CASSEDWTRIVYGYTF
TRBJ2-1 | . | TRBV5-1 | CASSLSQRTYNEQFF
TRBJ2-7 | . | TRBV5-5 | CASSFWRREQYF
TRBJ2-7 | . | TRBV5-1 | CASSPRQVAYEQYF
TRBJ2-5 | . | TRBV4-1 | CASSRRGPGQNFETQYF